These 16 T cell receptor beta chains came from one sample sequenced in a study of cytomegalovirus exposure and HLA in healthy donors. The PCR had 60 Vbeta and 13 Jbeta primers. Only in-frame clones appear in the TCRdb table, and some are missing; sequencing was by immunoSEQ multiplex PCR. The top ten hold about 2.1% of the sample, which has about 150,000 clones, about 68% seen once. What was sequenced was PBMCs. These receptors were obtained from a man aged 25-45 years in good health and CMV-seronegative.

CDR3 loop: CASSLNQGEPLHF. The DNA for the CDR3 is TGCGCCAGCAGCTTGAATCAGGGCGAACCCCTCCACTTT. This chain links TRBV5-1 with TRBJ1-6; a possible D gene is TRBD1 (5 bases). Germline lookup yields CDR1 SGHRS and CDR2 YFSETQ. V gave up 1 base and J gave up 12 bases, with 11 bases separating them. CDR3 length equals 13 residues.

The gene calls are TRBV7-9 and TRBJ1-3; TRBD1 might be the D (6 bases). Germline assignment: CDR1 SEHNR and CDR2 FQNEAQ (reference sequence). Between the trimmed V and J ends, which lost 5 bases and 1 base, there was a span of 12 bases. The CDR3 has 15 residues. CDR3 sequence: CASSKTGTSGNTIYF. The DNA for the CDR3 is TGTGCCAGCAGCAAGACAGGTACTTCTGGAAACACCATATATTTT.

DNA for the CDR3: TGTGCCAGCAGCTCATTGGGGGCTGGGGGGGGGCTCACAGATACGCAGTATTTT. Encoded protein: CASSSLGAGGGLTDTQYF. The chain combines TRBV7-2 with TRBJ2-3; D possibly corresponds to TRBD2 (7 bases). The germline V gene has CDR1 SGHTA and CDR2 FQGNSA. The CDR3 runs to 18 residues. V lost 4 bases and J 2 bases, leaving 22 bases between the germline ends.

With respect to this clone: Germline and junction disagree at one end, which may indicate a read error. The chain recombines TRBV7-9 with TRBJ2-1; TRBD2 aligns across 11 bases. The CDR3 spans 12 residues. Germline V gives CDR1 SEHNR, CDR2 FQNEAQ (reference sequence). The CDR3 region is CASSLAGGEQFF. DNA for the CDR3: TGTGCCAGCAGCCTAGCGGGGGGTGAGCAGTTCTTC.

The V call is TRBV29-1, the J call TRBJ1-1, with TRBD1 matching over 10 bases. After removal of 7 bases from V and 1 base from J, the junction contained 3 bases not matched to a gene. There are 13 residues in the CDR3. Germline-derived CDR1 and CDR2 are SQVTM and ANQGSEA. CDR3 nucleotides: TGCAGCGGTGGGACAGGGGAGAACACTGAAGCTTTCTTT. The encoded protein is CSGGTGENTEAFF.

This chain connects TRBV28 to TRBJ1-6; 7 bases align to TRBD1. From germline, CDR1 is MDHEN and CDR2 SYDVKM. V gave up 5 bases and J gave up 10 bases; unmatched junction bases: 5. The CDR3 extends over 13 amino acids. CDR3: CASSAQGYSPLHF. The CDR3 nucleotides are TGTGCCAGCAGTGCACAGGGGTACTCACCCCTCCACTTT.

The chain is built from TRBV7-2 and TRBJ2-7, with 9 bases that match TRBD2. The length of the CDR3 is 14 residues. With V trimmed by 1 base and J by 3 bases, 1 base remained unmatched. The germline V gene encodes CDR1 SGHTA and CDR2 FQGNSA. In DNA, the CDR3 is TGTGCCAGCAGCTTAGGACTAGCGGTCTACGAGCAGTACTTC. Residues: CASSLGLAVYEQYF.

The CDR3 DNA reads TGTGCCAGCAGCATCGACAGGACCCAGTACTTC. This codes for CASSIDRTQYF. V gene TRBV7-6 combines with J gene TRBJ2-7; tentatively, D is TRBD1 (5 bases). TRBJ2-5 matches the DNA end more closely, so the J call is doubtful. The CDR3 has 11 residues. Germline V gene data show CDR1 as SGHVS and CDR2 as FNYEAQ.

In this sample, this clone turned up once. This chain uses TRBV28 with TRBJ1-4; the D gene is possibly TRBD1 (5 bases). The CDR3 extends over 14 amino acids. The germline gives CDR1 MDHEN, CDR2 SYDVKM. Trimming stripped 5 bases from V and 4 bases from J, with 11 bases between. The CDR3 nucleotides read TGTGCCAGCAGTCTCAGGGCGTATAATGAAAAACTGTTTTTT. Its protein product is CASSLRAYNEKLFF. The full variable domain, with the rest looked up from reference TRBV28 and TRBJ1-4, is DVKVTQSSRYLVKRTGEKVFLECVQDMDHENMFWYRQDPGLGLRLIYFSYDVKMKEKGDIPEGYSVSREKKERFSLILESASTNQTSMYLCASSLRAYNEKLFFGSGTQLSVL.

This sequence joins TRBV5-4 and TRBJ2-3; the D gene is possibly TRBD2 (7 bases). The CDR3 sequence is 20 residues long. Trimming removed 1 base from V and 0 bases from J, with 24 bases in between. The germline CDR1 and CDR2 sequences are SGHNT and YYREEE (reference sequence). The CDR3 spells CASSLWEMRGPGTSTDTQYF. CDR3 in DNA: TGTGCCAGCAGCTTGTGGGAAATGCGGGGGCCAGGCACTAGCACAGATACGCAGTATTTT. The full variable domain, in which reference TRBV5-4 and TRBJ2-3 provide the parts outside the CDR3, is ETGVTQSPTHLIKTRGQQVTLRCSSQSGHNTVSWYQQALGQGPQFIFQYYREEENGRGNFPPRFSGLQFPNYSSELNVNALELDDSALYLCASSLWEMRGPGTSTDTQYFGPGTRLTVL.

The chain joins TRBV7-9 to TRBJ1-1; D remains ambiguous. The CDR3 is 13 amino acids. In germline, CDR1 is SEHNR, CDR2 FQNEAQ (reference sequence). Trimming removed 2 bases at V and 7 bases at J, with 11 bases between. CDR3 residues: CASSLPPKREAFF. The CDR3 DNA reads as TGTGCCAGCAGCTTACCTCCCAAGCGTGAAGCTTTCTTT. Combining the CDR3 with reference TRBV7-9 and TRBJ1-1 gives the whole variable domain DTGVSQNPRHKITKRGQNVTFRCDPISEHNRLYWYRQTLGQGPEFLTYFQNEAQLEKSRLLSDRFSAERPKGSFSTLEIQRTEQGDSAMYLCASSLPPKREAFFGQGTRLTVV.

The V gene is TRBV28, the J gene TRBJ1-3, with D possibly matching TRBD1 (5 bases). The V gene's germline CDR1 is MDHEN and CDR2 SYDVKM. V lost 7 bases to trimming and J lost 4 bases, with 17 bases between them. The CDR3 is 15 residues long. The DNA of the CDR3 is TGTGCCAGCACTCACGTCAGGGAAGGAGGAAACACCATATATTTT. Protein sequence: CASTHVREGGNTIYF.

This rearrangement joins TRBV10-3 to TRBJ1-1, with D possibly being TRBD1 (5 bases). CDR1 ENHRY and CDR2 SYGVKD come from the germline V gene. This CDR3 has 14 residues. V lost 6 bases and J lost 0, with 11 bases in between. In DNA form, the CDR3 reads TGTGCCATCAGACCGGGACTGCTGAACACTGAAGCTTTCTTT. Translated: CAIRPGLLNTEAFF.

The V gene is TRBV5-1, the J gene TRBJ1-1; D not certain. The CDR3 spans 13 residues. Trimming stripped 0 bases from V and 0 bases from J, with 3 bases between. Germline-derived CDR1 and CDR2 are SGHRS and YFSETQ. This CDR3 reads CASSLGLNTEAFF. Here the CDR3 DNA reads TGCGCCAGCAGCTTGGGGCTGAACACTGAAGCTTTCTTT.

This clone has only a few counts. The CDR3: CASSVDGGDYGYTF. The CDR3 nucleotides read TGTGCCAGCAGCGTAGACGGGGGGGACTATGGCTACACCTTC. The genes are TRBV9 and TRBJ1-2; D might be TRBD1 (5 bases). CDR1 is SGDLS, CDR2 YYNGEE, per germline. V lost 0 bases and J lost 3, with 9 bases in between. The CDR3 has 14 amino acids.

The chain employs TRBV6-5 and TRBJ2-7; TRBD2 aligns across 9 bases. V lost 6 bases and J lost 5; bases outside the gene matches: 11. The CDR3 covers 15 residues. The germline V gene encodes CDR1 MNHEY and CDR2 SVGAGI. The CDR3 coding sequence is TGTGCCAGCAGCCGAGGGGGACTAGCCGCCCACGAGCAGTACTTC. Its translation: CASSRGGLAAHEQYF.